This TCR beta chain was recovered during a study of T cells in Graves' hyperthyroidism and ophthalmopathy (dated by TCRdb to about 2019). With regard to the full study: Peripheral blood samples were taken at the time of initial diagnosis, prior to any treatment. TCR V-J signatures able to tell the groups apart were searched for in a discovery cohort of 90 to 100 patients, of whom about 40 had Graves' ophthalmopathy and roughly 58 had stable Graves' hyperthyroidism. An independent validation cohort of fewer than 20 hyperthyroidism patients and roughly 16 patients who later progressed to ophthalmopathy tested prospective prediction of ophthalmopathy. The 95 to 100 discovery patients were randomly divided into training and test sets at a 7:3 ratio. In addition, the study compared T-cell repertoires in thyroid tissue and in blood from roughly 6 Graves' hyperthyroidism patients. Following sampling, methimazole starting at 30 mg daily was given to hyperthyroidism patients, and high-dose intravenous methylprednisolone was given to ophthalmopathy patients. According to the paper, TCR Vbeta CDR3 sequencing was carried out on 135 peripheral blood samples, which came from fewer than 50 ophthalmopathy, around 75 hyperthyroidism and roughly 17 progressor patients.

On the study overall, not on this receptor specifically: Sample size was not statistically predetermined, and investigators were not blinded to group allocation. In cross-validation, a model built on a 13 V-J signature told ophthalmopathy apart from stable hyperthyroidism with approximately 90% sensitivity and about 81% specificity, and in testing the same model reached 80%/75%. In validation, the model predicted progression to ophthalmopathy with approximately 71% sensitivity and less than 75% specificity, a median of 6.5 months before onset. Most expanded thyroid clonotypes (frequency above 0.001) were also found in blood, which suggests that blood repertoires may mirror thyroid immune responses.

A note on this clonotype: Its antigen remains undetermined. No per-base quality is available; no much larger clone lies one base away.

The CDR3 starts with the cysteine, ends with the phenylalanine, and has 15 residues. Only the CDR3 DNA stays, 45 bases, in frame from base 1. Trimming accounts for 5 bases at V and 7 bases at J, while the number of junction bases matched to no gene is 8. From the germline V gene, CDR1 is MNHNS and CDR2 is SASEGT. Ophthalmopathy patients had moderately to severely active disease, Clinical Activity Score of at least 3, NOSPECS grade of at least 4, and duration under 3 months. Patients with uncontrolled infections, other autoimmune diseases, pregnancy or lactation were excluded. Diagnoses relied on clinical symptoms, serum thyroxine and TRAb, thyroid ultrasound and orbital computed tomography. Ficoll-Paque density gradient centrifugation was used to isolate PBMCs from 9.5 to 10 ml of fresh peripheral blood. Total RNA was extracted with Trizol reagent, and quality was checked on an Agilent 2100 Bioanalyzer.

Amplification of TCR beta CDR3 regions was carried out from RNA transcripts. For the first round of RT-PCR on the TCR CDR3, the HTBI primer set was used together with the Qiagen OneStep RT-PCR kit. The libraries were constructed in a second round of multiplex PCR and then size-selected and purified. Libraries were sequenced paired-end with 100 bp reads on an Illumina HiSeq2000. The study's processing was this. SOAPnuke was used to process the raw data, with reads discarded if the reads contained adapters or uncalled bases, had a mean Phred below 15, or lacked an exact constant-primer or identifier match. COPE v1.2.5 was used to merge the high-quality paired reads, and each unique nucleotide sequence was defined as a clonotype. MiTCR v1.1 was used to align the clonotypes against IMGT TRBV, TRBD and TRBJ reference segments. Analysis was restricted to V-J combinations with a frequency above 0.0001, which covered roughly 99% of repertoires. The TCS score was defined as F50 (clonal expansion) divided by E x V (chaos), with BLOSUM62-based TCRdist calculated between CDR3 peptides within each V-J. Welch's t-statistics and random forest reduced 450 to 600 V-J features to about 13, which were used in a naive Bayes classifier (R e1071). Using fastp trimming at Q25 and MiXCR clonotype assembly, TCRdb reanalyzed the public sequencing data and kept in-frame beta chains. Every entry covers one CDR3 protein and lists the most common genes and DNA from its rows. These V and J calls originate from TCRdb's pipeline instead of the authors' own analysis. Within this sample are 700,000 or so distinct CDR3 sequences, with 14% of them counted one time only. In total, the top ten clones hold approximately 13% of the sample.

The rearranged segments are TRBV6-1 and TRBJ1-6; 7 bases in the middle match TRBD1. Sequenced material: blood. The sequence was collected from a woman aged 45 to 65 with Graves' ophthalmopathy. The nucleotide sequence is given as TGTGCCAGCAGTTCAACCGGGACAGTAAATTCACCCCTCCACTTT. Translation gives CASSSTGTVNSPLHF.